These 17 T cell receptor beta chains came from one sample sequenced in a study of early T cells in non-severe SARS-CoV-2 infection. MiXCR, applied by TCRdb to the 5' RACE reads, yields one record per CDR3 protein. This table has tens of thousands of distinct CDR3 sequences, over 4.5% appearing once. What was sequenced was whole blood. These receptors originate from an adult who was a healthcare worker with PCR-confirmed SARS-CoV-2 infection or an uninfected control (not recorded which).

This clonotype has just a few counts. V and J are TRBV5-1 and TRBJ2-7; perhaps TRBD1 as D (7 bases). Trimming removed 7 bases at V and 5 bases at J, with 16 bases between. The CDR3 has 13 residues. Germline CDR1 SGHRS, CDR2 YFSETQ. The CDR3 nucleotides read TGCGCCAGCGGGGGGACAGTCGGGAACGAGCAGTACTTC. Translation gives CASGGTVGNEQYF.

This clonotype came up a few times. Here the CDR3 DNA reads TGCAGCGCCCGGACTAGTACGGCAGATACGCAGTATTTT. Residues: CSARTSTADTQYF. The gene calls are TRBV29-1 and TRBJ2-3, with 7 nucleotides matching TRBD2. This CDR3 is 13 amino acids long. The V gene end was trimmed by 7 bases and the J gene end by 4 bases; junction bases not matched to a gene: 8. Looked up from germline, CDR1 is SQVTM and CDR2 is ANQGSEA.

This clonotype has at least ten counts. The V and J genes are TRBV3-1 and TRBJ2-1; perhaps TRBD2 as D (5 bases). This CDR3 comprises 14 residues. Trimming removed 6 bases at V and 5 bases at J, with 14 bases between. In germline, CDR1 is LGHDT, CDR2 YNNKEL (reference sequence). In nucleotides, the CDR3 is TGTGCCAGCAGATGGGGAACTAGTCACAATGAGCAGTTCTTC. Protein sequence: CASRWGTSHNEQFF.

This clonotype was recorded many times. The rearrangement uses TRBV4-1 and TRBJ2-2; D is possibly TRBD2 (5 bases). Trimming removed 4 bases from V and 4 bases from J, with 13 bases in between. The CDR3 has 15 amino acids. Germline values: CDR1 MGHRA, CDR2 YSYEKL. Written as DNA, the CDR3 is TGCGCCAGCAGCCGAGCTTTAGCGTCCACCGGGGAGCTGTTTTTT. This gives the protein CASSRALASTGELFF.

This clonotype was detected many times. The chain uses TRBV20-1 and TRBJ2-7; D may be TRBD1 or TRBD2 (6 bases each). Trimming cost V 3 bases and J 4 bases, with 16 bases left between them. The CDR3 has 14 residues. In germline, CDR1 is DFQATT, CDR2 SNEGSKA (reference sequence). The CDR3 DNA reads as TGCAGTGCTAGGGCCCCACGAGGGGGGTACGAGCAGTACTTC. Residues: CSARAPRGGYEQYF.

This clonotype was detected ten times or more. The J gene is TRBJ1-1, the V gene TRBV12-3 or TRBV12-4; the match to TRBD1 covers 9 bases. The length of the CDR3 is 13 residues. V shed 6 bases, J shed 7 bases, and the junction held 6 bases outside the gene matches. In DNA form, the CDR3 reads TGTGCCAGCAGGAGGGGGACAGGGCGTGAAGCTTTCTTT. Residues: CASRRGTGREAFF.

This clonotype was observed a handful of times. A much larger clone differs from this one at a single base, so this may be a read error. This chain links TRBV11-2 with TRBJ2-4, with D perhaps TRBD2 (5 bases). This CDR3 contains 14 residues. Between the trimmed V and J ends, which lost 1 base and 8 bases, there was a span of 12 bases. The germline gives CDR1 SGHAT, CDR2 FQNNGV. Here the CDR3 reads CASSLGSESYIQYF. CDR3 in DNA: TGTGCCAGCAGCTTAGGTAGCGAGAGCTACATTCAGTACTTC. The complete variable domain, with remaining parts taken from reference TRBV11-2 and TRBJ2-4, reads EAGVAQSPRYKIIEKRQSVAFWCNPISGHATLYWYQQILGQGPKLLIQFQNNGVVDDSQLPKDRFSAERLKGVDSTLKIQPAKLEDSAVYLCASSLGSESYIQYFGAGTRLSVL.

In its sample, this clonotype was seen many times. The chain employs TRBV20-1 and TRBJ2-7; no clear D gene. The ends were cut back, 5 bases at V and 7 bases at J, with 18 bases in the middle. This CDR3 is 13 amino acids long. The V gene's germline CDR1 is DFQATT and CDR2 SNEGSKA (reference sequence). The CDR3, as DNA: TGCAGTGCTCCCAAAGGCATTACTTATGAGCAGTACTTC. This encodes CSAPKGITYEQYF.

This clonotype was seen many times. V is TRBV12-3 or TRBV12-4 and J is TRBJ2-2, with D possibly being TRBD1 or TRBD2 (5 bases each). The CDR3 sequence is 14 residues long. The V end was cut by 3 bases, the J end by 4 bases, with 9 bases between. The CDR3 here is CASSFSGATGELFF. As DNA, the CDR3 is TGTGCCAGCAGTTTTTCCGGGGCCACCGGGGAGCTGTTTTTT.

This clonotype was seen a handful of times. This chain links TRBV7-9 with TRBJ2-7; 9 bases align to TRBD1. CDR1 SEHNR and CDR2 FQNEAQ come from the germline V gene (reference sequence). The CDR3 has 14 residues. Losses at the gene ends were 5 bases for V and 7 bases for J; bases not matched to a gene: 9. CDR3 protein: CASSILGQGEEQYF. Written as DNA, the CDR3 is TGTGCCAGCAGCATTCTGGGACAGGGAGAGGAGCAGTACTTC.

This clonotype has at least ten counts. The chain combines TRBV20-1 with TRBJ2-1, with D possibly matching TRBD2 (6 bases). The CDR3 has 15 residues. Between the trimmed V and J ends, which lost 5 bases and 0 bases, there was a span of 14 bases. Germline-derived CDR1 and CDR2 are DFQATT and SNEGSKA (reference sequence). The CDR3 protein is CSAPRTTSSYNEQFF. The CDR3 DNA reads TGCAGTGCTCCCCGGACTACAAGCTCCTACAATGAGCAGTTCTTC.

This clonotype was recorded many times. CDR3 sequence: CAIKTRTSGVSSYEQYF. CDR3 nucleotides: TGTGCCATCAAAACCAGGACTAGCGGCGTGAGCTCCTACGAGCAGTACTTC. The V gene is TRBV10-3, the J gene TRBJ2-7, with 10 bases aligning to TRBD2. Trimming at V came to 7 bases and at J to 0 bases, leaving 12 bases not matched to a gene. This CDR3 is built from 17 residues. Germline V CDR1 and CDR2: ENHRY, SYGVKD.

This clonotype was found many times. This chain links TRBV12-3 or TRBV12-4 with TRBJ1-4; D gene unclear. Trimming pared 7 bases from V and 8 bases from J, leaving 5 bases between. This CDR3 region has 10 residues. The DNA for the CDR3 is TGTGCCAGCAAGGGAGAAAAACTGTTTTTT. Encoded protein: CASKGEKLFF.

This clonotype was counted at least ten times. The genes are TRBV6-5 and TRBJ2-1, with 9 positions matching TRBD2. With V trimmed by 0 bases and J by 3 bases, 6 bases remained unmatched. This CDR3 has 17 amino acids. Germline values: CDR1 MNHEY, CDR2 SVGAGI. The CDR3 loop is CASSYSMPSGVYNEQFF. CDR3 DNA sequence: TGTGCCAGCAGTTACTCGATGCCTAGCGGGGTCTACAATGAGCAGTTCTTC.

This clonotype was recorded many times. CDR3: CASSASYEQYF. The DNA of the CDR3 is TGTGCCAGCAGCGCATCCTACGAGCAGTACTTC. The chain uses TRBV7-2 and TRBJ2-7; no reliable D call. CDR1 is SGHTA and CDR2 is FQGNSA in the germline V gene. The V end was cut by 5 bases, the J end by 1 base, with 3 bases between. This CDR3 has 11 amino acids.

This CDR3 reads CAAGQGHQETQYF. The CDR3 nucleotides read TGTGCCGCGGGACAGGGCCACCAAGAGACCCAGTACTTC. The gene calls are TRBV28 and TRBJ2-5; 9 bases line up with TRBD1. Looked up from germline, CDR1 is MDHEN and CDR2 is SYDVKM. Trimming removed 11 bases from V and 0 bases from J; junction bases left unmatched: 4. The CDR3 consists of 13 residues.

The V and J genes are TRBV20-1 and TRBJ2-2; D is possibly TRBD1 (6 bases). Germline CDR1 DFQATT, CDR2 SNEGSKA (reference sequence). This CDR3 is 14 amino acids long. The V gene lost 6 bases and the J gene lost 0 bases, with 11 bases spanning the gap. The CDR3, as DNA: TGCAGTGCCCAGGGGTCAACGAACACCGGGGAGCTGTTTTTT. It translates to CSAQGSTNTGELFF.